These T cell receptor beta chains were read from a single sample in a study of spatial heterogeneity in lung cancer. TCRdb analysed the 5' RACE reads with MiXCR anew, one entry per CDR3 protein. The sample consists of around 11,000 distinct CDR3 sequences, roughly 6.4% of them appearing once. The sequencing here drew on normal lung tissue next to the tumor, taken at surgery. These receptors originate from a male donor with early-stage non-small cell lung cancer. CDR3s include the opening cysteine and the closing phenylalanine or tryptophan. A D gene is named only where the DNA matches it firmly. The listing skips clone size in some rows; elsewhere it reads once, few, many or a size class.

J: TRBJ1-5; V: TRBV9; D: .; size: many; CDR3: CASSLGGSPNQPQHF; DNA: TGTGCCAGCAGCCTAGGGGGGTCCCCAAATCAGCCCCAGCATTTT
J: TRBJ1-3; V: TRBV7-9; D: .; size: many; CDR3: CASSLGGTIYF; DNA: TGTGCCAGCAGCTTAGGCGGCACCATATATTTT
J: TRBJ1-1; V: TRBV6-2/TRBV6-3; D: .; size: many; CDR3: CASRRDGNRNTEAFF; DNA: TGTGCCAGCAGAAGGGACGGCAATCGGAACACTGAAGCTTTCTTT
J: TRBJ1-1; V: TRBV6-1; D: .; size: many; CDR3: CASSESGLSEAFF; DNA: TGTGCCAGCAGTGAATCGGGTTTGTCTGAAGCTTTCTTT
J: TRBJ2-5; V: TRBV5-1; D: .; size: many; CDR3: CASSLPLGRGETQYF; DNA: TGCGCCAGCAGCCTCCCCCTGGGTAGGGGGGAGACCCAGTACTTC
J: TRBJ1-1; V: TRBV7-2; D: .; size: many; CDR3: CASSLLKGLNTEAFF; DNA: TGTGCCAGCAGCTTACTAAAGGGGTTGAACACTGAAGCTTTCTTT
J: TRBJ1-1; V: TRBV9; D: .; size: many; CDR3: CASSADGLNTEAFF; DNA: TGTGCCAGCAGCGCGGACGGTCTGAACACTGAAGCTTTCTTT
J: TRBJ2-3; V: TRBV6-6; D: TRBD2; size: many; CDR3: CASSTGTSGTPSTDTQYF; DNA: TGTGCCAGCAGCACCGGGACTAGCGGGACCCCTAGCACAGATACGCAGTATTTT
J: TRBJ2-5; V: TRBV7-2; D: .; size: many; CDR3: CASGGTGARRTQYF; DNA: TGTGCCAGCGGTGGGACGGGGGCAAGGAGGACCCAGTACTTC
J: TRBJ1-5; V: TRBV30; D: .; size: many; CDR3: CAWMRAPGQPQHF; DNA: TGTGCCTGGATGCGGGCCCCGGGCCAGCCCCAGCATTTT
J: TRBJ2-3; V: TRBV24-1; D: TRBD2; size: many; CDR3: CATSDFRGGSDTQYF; DNA: TGTGCCACCAGTGATTTCCGGGGGGGGTCAGATACGCAGTATTTT
J: TRBJ1-4; V: TRBV5-1; D: .; size: medium-sized; CDR3: CASSLSGTAKEKLFF; DNA: TGCGCCAGCAGCTTGAGTGGGACGGCGAAGGAAAAACTGTTTTTT
J: TRBJ1-5; V: TRBV2; D: .; size: .; CDR3: CASQGGNQPQHF; DNA: TGTGCCAGCCAAGGGGGCAATCAGCCCCAGCATTTT
J: TRBJ1-2; V: TRBV11-3; D: .; size: many; CDR3: CASSLVYGYTF; DNA: TGTGCCAGCAGCTTAGTGTACGGCTACACCTTC
J: TRBJ2-1; V: TRBV3-1; D: .; size: many; CDR3: CASSFSEGEQFF; DNA: TGTGCCAGCAGTTTCTCAGAAGGGGAGCAGTTCTTC
J: TRBJ2-7; V: TRBV11-2; D: .; size: many; CDR3: CASSLDRRFSYEQYF; DNA: TGTGCCAGCAGCTTAGATCGACGATTCTCCTACGAGCAGTACTTC
J: TRBJ2-7; V: TRBV11-3; D: TRBD1; size: few; CDR3: CASSLTGTGVGEQYF; DNA: TGTGCCAGCAGCTTAACCGGGACAGGGGTCGGTGAGCAGTACTTC
J: TRBJ2-5; V: TRBV6-1; D: .; size: many; CDR3: CASSEALRGAAQETQYF; DNA: TGTGCCAGCAGTGAAGCGCTTCGGGGAGCGGCCCAAGAGACCCAGTACTTC
J: TRBJ2-7; V: TRBV6-5; D: TRBD1; size: many; CDR3: CASSYSWDSSYYEQYF; DNA: TGTGCCAGCAGTTACAGCTGGGACAGCTCATACTACGAGCAGTACTTC
J: TRBJ1-2; V: TRBV4-3; D: TRBD1; size: many; CDR3: CASSQDVSQGAGYGYTF; DNA: TGCGCCAGCAGCCAAGATGTTTCCCAGGGGGCAGGGTATGGCTACACCTTC
J: TRBJ2-1; V: TRBV6-2/TRBV6-3; D: .; size: .; CDR3: CASSYFLGLDNEQFF; DNA: TGTGCCAGCAGTTACTTTCTTGGGCTTGACAATGAGCAGTTCTTC
J: TRBJ1-2; V: TRBV6-5; D: TRBD1; size: medium-sized; CDR3: CAPGGQGADYGYTF; DNA: TGTGCCCCGGGGGGACAGGGAGCGGACTATGGCTACACCTTC
J: TRBJ2-1; V: TRBV28; D: TRBD2; size: many; CDR3: CASSLGGGGAGEQFF; DNA: TGTGCCAGCAGTTTAGGCGGCGGGGGGGCCGGTGAGCAGTTCTTC
J: TRBJ1-2; V: TRBV6-1; D: TRBD1; size: many; CDR3: CASSERRDSYGYTF; DNA: TGTGCCAGCAGTGAAAGAAGGGACAGCTATGGCTACACCTTC
J: TRBJ1-6; V: TRBV12-3/TRBV12-4; D: TRBD1; size: many; CDR3: CASSEARDRGFAPLHF; DNA: TGTGCCAGCAGTGAGGCGCGGGACAGGGGTTTCGCACCCCTCCACTTT
J: TRBJ2-2; V: TRBV7-2; D: .; size: few; CDR3: CASSPGQFGELFF; DNA: TGTGCCAGCAGCCCAGGACAGTTCGGGGAGCTGTTTTTT
J: TRBJ2-7; V: TRBV4-2; D: .; size: few; CDR3: CASSQALDSYEQYF; DNA: TGTGCCAGCAGCCAAGCGTTGGATTCCTACGAGCAGTACTTC
J: TRBJ2-1; V: TRBV7-2; D: TRBD2; size: many; CDR3: CASSQGLVGNEQFF; DNA: TGTGCCAGCAGCCAGGGACTAGTCGGGAATGAGCAGTTCTTC
J: TRBJ2-1; V: TRBV9; D: TRBD2; size: many; CDR3: CASSVAGGGYNEQFF; DNA: TGTGCCAGCAGCGTAGCGGGGGGAGGCTACAATGAGCAGTTCTTC
J: TRBJ1-1; V: TRBV4-3; D: .; size: many; CDR3: CASSQAWGGTEAFF; DNA: TGCGCCAGCAGCCAAGCGTGGGGGGGAACTGAAGCTTTCTTT
J: TRBJ2-2; V: TRBV20-1; D: TRBD2; size: many; CDR3: CSARARAGGTGELFF; DNA: TGCAGTGCTAGGGCCCGAGCGGGGGGGACCGGGGAGCTGTTTTTT
J: TRBJ2-6; V: TRBV12-3/TRBV12-4; D: .; size: few; CDR3: CASSLGSGANVLTF; DNA: TGTGCCAGCAGTTTAGGCTCTGGGGCCAACGTCCTGACTTTC
J: TRBJ1-1; V: TRBV20-1; D: .; size: few; CDR3: CSARKTARRNTEAFF; DNA: TGCAGTGCGCGGAAGACCGCACGGAGGAACACTGAAGCTTTCTTT
J: TRBJ2-1; V: TRBV5-1; D: TRBD2; size: many; CDR3: CASSLGGVDSGNYEQFF; DNA: TGCGCCAGCAGCTTGGGGGGTGTCGATAGCGGGAACTATGAGCAGTTCTTC
J: TRBJ1-2; V: TRBV5-6; D: .; size: many; CDR3: CASSLGPGLNYGYTF; DNA: TGTGCCAGCAGCTTGGGTCCAGGACTCAACTATGGCTACACCTTC
J: TRBJ2-1; V: TRBV7-9; D: TRBD2; size: .; CDR3: CASSPPGLAGVSDEQFF; DNA: TGTGCCAGCAGCCCCCCGGGACTAGCGGGAGTCAGCGATGAGCAGTTCTTC
J: TRBJ2-5; V: TRBV5-4; D: .; size: few; CDR3: CASSFVREQETQYF; DNA: TGTGCCAGCAGCTTCGTACGTGAACAAGAGACCCAGTACTTC
J: TRBJ1-1; V: TRBV29-1; D: .; size: many; CDR3: CSVEEGMNTEAFF; DNA: TGCAGCGTTGAGGAGGGAATGAACACTGAAGCTTTCTTT
J: TRBJ2-3; V: TRBV4-2; D: .; size: many; CDR3: CASSQDRGGAGADTQYF; DNA: TGTGCCAGCAGCCAAGATAGAGGGGGGGCCGGAGCAGATACGCAGTATTTT
J: TRBJ1-6; V: TRBV20-1; D: TRBD1; size: many; CDR3: CSARVGLRVPGQGFQGSPLHF; DNA: TGCAGTGCTAGAGTGGGGCTGCGCGTACCGGGACAGGGTTTTCAAGGTTCACCCCTCCACTTT
J: TRBJ1-1; V: TRBV20-1; D: TRBD1; size: many; CDR3: CSAPTMGQGDTEAFF; DNA: TGCAGTGCCCCTACTATGGGACAGGGGGACACTGAAGCTTTCTTT
J: TRBJ2-5; V: TRBV7-3; D: TRBD2; size: many; CDR3: CASSRTGGYQETQYF; DNA: TGTGCCAGCAGCCGGACGGGGGGTTACCAAGAGACCCAGTACTTC
J: TRBJ2-1; V: TRBV7-9; D: TRBD1; size: many; CDR3: CASSLSGGRYNEQFF; DNA: TGTGCCAGCAGCCTCTCAGGGGGTCGGTACAATGAGCAGTTCTTC
J: TRBJ2-1; V: TRBV5-8; D: .; size: medium-sized; CDR3: CASSLFWVDEQFF; DNA: TGTGCCAGCAGCTTGTTTTGGGTTGATGAGCAGTTCTTC
J: TRBJ1-2; V: TRBV11-2; D: .; size: many; CDR3: CASSLGARLGYTF; DNA: TGTGCCAGCAGCTTAGGGGCTCGCTTGGGCTACACCTTC
J: TRBJ1-2; V: TRBV19; D: TRBD1; size: many; CDR3: CASTPGQGSYGYTF; DNA: TGTGCCAGTACTCCGGGACAGGGAAGCTATGGCTACACCTTC
J: TRBJ2-3; V: TRBV7-2; D: TRBD2; size: many; CDR3: CASSYGTSGTYTQYF; DNA: TGTGCCAGCAGCTATGGGACTAGCGGGACTTATACGCAGTATTTT
J: TRBJ1-2; V: TRBV19; D: TRBD1; size: many; CDR3: CASSILGQGGGYTF; DNA: TGTGCCAGTAGTATCCTCGGACAGGGCGGTGGCTACACCTTC
J: TRBJ2-5; V: TRBV7-8; D: .; size: many; CDR3: CASSLGGGLGETQYF; DNA: TGTGCCAGCAGCTTAGGCGGGGGCCTCGGGGAGACCCAGTACTTC